The rows below give T cell receptor beta chains drawn from one sample of a study of T cell responses to AZD1222 COVID-19 vaccine. Repertoires were generated with immunoSEQ multiplex PCR, while TCRdb's copy carries only in-frame clones and drops some. The table records roughly 130,000 clones, about 85% of them present only once. The specimen comprised peripheral blood, sampled on day 0 of AZD1222 vaccination. These receptors originate from an adult in good health. CDR3s include the opening cysteine and the closing phenylalanine or tryptophan. Each record gives: D gene, J gene, clone size, V gene, CDR3 DNA, CDR3 protein. A D gene is named only where the DNA matches it firmly. Size values are once, few and many counts, or a class for expanded clones, and some rows have none.

d_gene: -; j_gene: TRBJ1-3; abundance: few; v_gene: TRBV7-6; CDR3nt: TGTGCCAGCAGCTTGGGTGAGGGAAACACCATATATTTT; CDR3aa: CASSLGEGNTIYF
d_gene: -; j_gene: TRBJ2-7; abundance: -; v_gene: TRBV28; CDR3nt: TGTGCCAGCAGTTTGGATCACGAGCAGTACTTC; CDR3aa: CASSLDHEQYF
d_gene: -; j_gene: TRBJ1-1; abundance: -; v_gene: TRBV12-3/TRBV12-4; CDR3nt: TGTGCCAGCAGTTTATTTGGGGGAGGTGAAGCTTTCTTT; CDR3aa: CASSLFGGGEAFF
d_gene: -; j_gene: TRBJ1-2; abundance: -; v_gene: TRBV6-5; CDR3nt: TGTGCCAGCAGAGACCCGTCTGGGAACTATGGCTACACCTTC; CDR3aa: CASRDPSGNYGYTF
d_gene: -; j_gene: TRBJ1-3; abundance: few; v_gene: TRBV19; CDR3nt: TGTGCCAGTAGAGCCTCTGGAAACACCATATATTTT; CDR3aa: CASRASGNTIYF
d_gene: -; j_gene: TRBJ2-7; abundance: -; v_gene: TRBV3-1/TRBV3-2; CDR3nt: TGTGCCAGCAGCCCCCGGGGGACACATATCTCCTACGAGCAGTACTTC; CDR3aa: CASSPRGTHISYEQYF
d_gene: -; j_gene: TRBJ2-3; abundance: -; v_gene: TRBV7-2; CDR3nt: TGTGCCAGCAGCCTATGGACTCGCACAGATACGCAGTATTTT; CDR3aa: CASSLWTRTDTQYF
d_gene: -; j_gene: TRBJ2-2; abundance: -; v_gene: TRBV28; CDR3nt: TGTGCCAGCACCTCCCACGGCAGGGGAGGAGACACCGGGGAGCTGTTTTTT; CDR3aa: CASTSHGRGGDTGELFF
d_gene: -; j_gene: TRBJ1-4; abundance: -; v_gene: TRBV7-9; CDR3nt: TGTGCCAGCAGCTTAGGGGTTGAAGAAAAACTGTTTTTT; CDR3aa: CASSLGVEEKLFF
d_gene: TRBD1; j_gene: TRBJ2-7; abundance: -; v_gene: TRBV7-9; CDR3nt: TGTGCCAGCAGCTCCCCACTGGACAGGACCTACGAGCAGTACTTC; CDR3aa: CASSSPLDRTYEQYF
d_gene: TRBD1; j_gene: TRBJ1-4; abundance: -; v_gene: TRBV19; CDR3nt: TGTGCCAGTAGTCCGGACAGGAAGAAGGGAAAACTGTTTTTT; CDR3aa: CASSPDRKKGKLFF
d_gene: -; j_gene: TRBJ2-1; abundance: -; v_gene: TRBV24-1; CDR3nt: TGTGCCACCAGTGCCTCCCTCTACAATGAGCAGTTCTTC; CDR3aa: CATSASLYNEQFF
d_gene: -; j_gene: TRBJ2-5; abundance: -; v_gene: TRBV7-8; CDR3nt: TGTGCCAGCAGCTTCTCGGGGCCTGGAATTCAAGAGACCCAGTACTTC; CDR3aa: CASSFSGPGIQETQYF
d_gene: -; j_gene: TRBJ1-1; abundance: -; v_gene: TRBV19; CDR3nt: TGTGCCAGTAGTACCCGACAGAACACTGAAGCTTTCTTT; CDR3aa: CASSTRQNTEAFF
d_gene: -; j_gene: TRBJ1-1; abundance: -; v_gene: TRBV7-9; CDR3nt: TGTGCCAGCAGCTACAAGGGCCAATATACTGAAGCTTTCTTT; CDR3aa: CASSYKGQYTEAFF
d_gene: -; j_gene: TRBJ1-4; abundance: few; v_gene: TRBV14; CDR3nt: TGTGCCAGCAGCCAAGAGAGGGATGAAAAACTGTTTTTT; CDR3aa: CASSQERDEKLFF
d_gene: TRBD1; j_gene: TRBJ2-2; abundance: -; v_gene: TRBV24-1; CDR3nt: TGTGCCACCAGTGACCCGGGACAGGGGGATCCTACCGGGGAGCTGTTTTTT; CDR3aa: CATSDPGQGDPTGELFF
d_gene: TRBD1; j_gene: TRBJ1-6; abundance: -; v_gene: TRBV28; CDR3nt: TGTGCCAGCAGCACCGCAGGGGGTTCCTATAATTCACCCCTCCACTTT; CDR3aa: CASSTAGGSYNSPLHF
d_gene: -; j_gene: TRBJ2-1; abundance: -; v_gene: TRBV7-3; CDR3nt: TGTGCCAGCAGCCTAAACGGTTTCGGGACCAGCCTAAACAATGAGCAGTTCTTC; CDR3aa: CASSLNGFGTSLNNEQFF
d_gene: TRBD1; j_gene: TRBJ1-2; abundance: few; v_gene: TRBV28; CDR3nt: TGTGCCAGCAGTTTGCTGGGACAGGGGTATGGCTACACCTTC; CDR3aa: CASSLLGQGYGYTF
d_gene: -; j_gene: TRBJ2-1; abundance: -; v_gene: TRBV7-3; CDR3nt: TGTGCCAGCAGCTTAAAGAACCAGGAGTACAATGAGCAGTTCTTC; CDR3aa: CASSLKNQEYNEQFF
d_gene: -; j_gene: TRBJ1-4; abundance: -; v_gene: TRBV9; CDR3nt: TGTGCCAGCAGCGTAGGGACAGTTAATGAAAAACTGTTTTTT; CDR3aa: CASSVGTVNEKLFF
d_gene: -; j_gene: TRBJ1-1; abundance: -; v_gene: TRBV5-1; CDR3nt: TGCGCCAGCAGCTTGGGGCCCCGACAGTTTAACACTGAAGCTTTCTTT; CDR3aa: CASSLGPRQFNTEAFF
d_gene: -; j_gene: TRBJ2-7; abundance: -; v_gene: TRBV28; CDR3nt: TGTGCCAGCAGTGGTCAGGGGCGCCGGCAGTACTTC; CDR3aa: CASSGQGRRQYF
d_gene: TRBD1; j_gene: TRBJ1-2; abundance: once; v_gene: TRBV20-1; CDR3nt: TGCAGTGCTAGTTCCCGGGACAGGGACTATGGCTACACCTTC; CDR3aa: CSASSRDRDYGYTF
d_gene: -; j_gene: TRBJ1-5; abundance: once; v_gene: TRBV7-2; CDR3nt: TGTGCCAGCAGCTTACAGCGAGATCAGCCCCAGCATTTT; CDR3aa: CASSLQRDQPQHF
d_gene: TRBD1; j_gene: TRBJ2-2; abundance: -; v_gene: TRBV7-2; CDR3nt: TGTGCCAGCAGGGAGACAGGGGGGAGTCCCGGGGAGCTGTTTTTT; CDR3aa: CASRETGGSPGELFF
d_gene: TRBD2; j_gene: TRBJ2-2; abundance: -; v_gene: TRBV5-1; CDR3nt: TGCGCCAGTTTCAGCGGGGGGGCGAACACCGGGGAGCTGTTTTTT; CDR3aa: CASFSGGANTGELFF